The 10 T cell receptor beta chains presented below share a single source sample, sequenced in a study of blood T cell repertoires in COVID-19. The assay was immunoSEQ multiplex PCR, and TCRdb's table has in-frame clones only and misses some. Counted here are fewer than 350,000 clones, approximately 80% occurring once; the ten biggest clones make up approximately 3.8%. Sequencing input: peripheral blood. These receptors were collected from a woman aged 45-65 years with active or convalescent COVID-19.

The chain recombines TRBV5-1 with TRBJ1-1; D is unresolved. This CDR3 contains 15 residues. CDR1 is SGHRS and CDR2 is YFSETQ in the germline V gene. V was clipped by 0 bases and J by 4 bases, with 13 bases between them. The CDR3 loop reads CASSLAQVGATEAFF. The CDR3, as DNA: TGCGCCAGCAGCTTGGCCCAGGTCGGCGCCACTGAAGCTTTCTTT.

J is TRBJ2-5 and V is TRBV7-8, with D perhaps TRBD2 (5 bases). The ends were cut back, 2 bases at V and 5 bases at J, with 18 bases in the middle. There are 16 residues in the CDR3. CDR1 and CDR2 from the germline V gene are SGHVS and FQNEAQ. CDR3 nucleotide sequence: TGTGCCAGCAGCTTAATCGGCATACTCGGCGGGGAGACCCAGTACTTC. The encoded protein is CASSLIGILGGETQYF.

The chain employs TRBV13 and TRBJ1-1; D unresolved. Germline CDR1 reads PRHDT; CDR2 reads FYEKMQ (reference sequence). The CDR3 is 14 amino acids. The V end lost 3 bases, the J end lost 1 base, and 9 bases lay between the germline ends. CDR3 sequence: CASSFRIPNTEAFF. In nucleotides, the CDR3 is TGTGCCAGCAGCTTCAGAATACCGAACACTGAAGCTTTCTTT.

This sequence joins TRBV6-1 and TRBJ1-1; TRBD1 is a possible D gene (6 bases). CDR1 is MNHNS, CDR2 SASEGT, per germline. Trimming took 2 bases from V and 6 from J, leaving 19 bases between them. This CDR3 has 16 residues. This chain's CDR3 is CASSELWGQGVAEAFF. Here the CDR3 DNA reads TGTGCCAGCAGTGAACTATGGGGACAAGGTGTCGCTGAAGCTTTCTTT.

This clone appeared once. The chain employs TRBV7-2 and TRBJ1-3; perhaps TRBD1 as D (5 bases). From germline, CDR1 is SGHTA and CDR2 FQGNSA. CDR3 length: 13 residues. CDR3 DNA sequence: TGTGCTATCGGGGGGGTCAGTGGAAACACCATATATTTT. It specifies CAIGGVSGNTIYF.

The chain links TRBV6-6 to TRBJ2-7; 8 bases are shared with TRBD1. V dropped 6 bases and J dropped 3; count of bases not matched to a gene: 1. The CDR3 length is 12 residues. In germline, CDR1 is MNHNY, CDR2 SVGAGI (reference sequence). CDR3 region: CASSGQGYEQYF. The CDR3 bases are TGTGCCAGCAGCGGACAGGGCTACGAGCAGTACTTC.

The J gene is TRBJ2-5, the V gene TRBV21-1; no check of the table's D call, TRBD2, against the DNA was made. TRBV21-1 is an annotated pseudogene. The CDR3 runs 15 residues. In DNA, the CDR3 is TGTGCCAGCAGCCATGGGAGGGGTCCACAAGAGACCCAGTACTTC. Protein product: CASSHGRGPQETQYF.

This clone was detected only once. V and J are TRBV25-1 and TRBJ1-2; D unresolved. Trimming stripped 2 bases from V and 5 bases from J, with 18 bases between. CDR3 length: 16 residues. Germline-derived CDR1 and CDR2 are MGHDK and SYGVNS. CDR3 in amino acids: CASSELTQPTFYGYTF. CDR3 nucleotide sequence: TGTGCCAGCAGTGAACTCACTCAACCGACATTTTATGGCTACACCTTC.

The table lists this clone with a count of one. This chain uses TRBV4-2 with TRBJ1-2; 7 bases agree with TRBD1. The germline V gene encodes CDR1 LGHNA and CDR2 YNFKEQ. The V gene end was trimmed by 3 bases and the J gene end by 8 bases; junction bases not matched to a gene: 6. CDR3 size: 13 residues. The CDR3 here is CASSQPTGEGYTF. CDR3 sequence (DNA): TGTGCCAGCAGCCAGCCTACAGGGGAAGGCTACACCTTC.

The chain joins TRBV18 to TRBJ2-3, with 9 bases matching TRBD1. Germline V lookup: CDR1 KGHSH, CDR2 LQKENI. The length of the CDR3 is 16 residues. Trimming cost V 4 bases and J 3 bases; bases outside gene matches: 8. The CDR3 DNA follows: TGTGCCAGCTCACGCAGGACAGGGGAAAAGACAGATACGCAGTATTTT. Residues: CASSRRTGEKTDTQYF. Combining the CDR3 with reference TRBV18 and TRBJ2-3 gives the whole variable domain NAGVMQNPRHLVRRRGQEARLRCSPMKGHSHVYWYRQLPEEGLKFMVYLQKENIIDESGMPKERFSAEFPKEGPSILRIQQVVRGDSAAYFCASSRRTGEKTDTQYFGPGTRLTVL.